This TCR beta chain was sequenced for a study of metastatic and nonmetastatic thyroid tumors. Study as a whole: Malignant thyroid and benign thyroid patients provided blood and tumor or nodule tissue whose repertoires were compared. Whole-study findings and limits: Benign nodules reportedly had significantly lower TCR beta diversity than malignant thyroid tumors in blood and tumor.

CDR3 length equals 14 residues. V lost 6 bases and J lost 9; bases outside the gene matches: 13. Original methodology: A papillary thyroid cancer distant-metastasis classifier was built from CDR3 differences across clinicopathological groups. MiXCR was used by TCRdb to re-call the PCR reads. TCRdb's processing, not the authors' own work, is the source of the V and J calls. The table has about 35,000 clones, around a fifth seen once. All patients were treatment-naive before thyroid surgery. This clone was picked up many times. Its antigen is as yet unknown. The sample was blood. The chain uses TRBV12-3 or TRBV12-4 and TRBJ2-7; 8 bases agree with TRBD1. The receptor was derived from a female donor with papillary thyroid cancer or a benign thyroid nodule (not recorded which). Some clones in this sample may be carry-over from other donors' samples. CDR3 DNA: TGTGCCAGCAGCACGGGACAGGCCGTTTGGGTGCAGTACTTC. Translation: CASSTGQAVWVQYF.